The T cell receptor (beta chain) described here comes from a study of blood T cell repertoires in COVID-19. Study-level background: Sample material is recorded as cDNA or gDNA derived from T cells, B-cell-depleted T cells, or PBMCs.

This CDR3 region has 13 residues. Trimming removed 7 bases from V and 7 bases from J; junction bases left unmatched: 7. As processed by the authors: Reference gene primer amplification gave nucleated cell count estimates. The repertoire was sequenced with immunoSEQ multiplex PCR; TCRdb's copy has only in-frame clones and lacks some. V, J and clone size are those of that table, while D and trimming were read from the DNA. Of 130,000 or so clones listed, approximately 90% are singletons. The rearrangement joins TRBV12-3 or TRBV12-4 to TRBJ2-1; 7 bases match TRBD2. The origin of this receptor is a man between 45 and 60 years old with active or convalescent COVID-19. Input material: peripheral blood. The CDR3 DNA is TGTGCCAGCATTCCCGGCGGGGGAAATGAGCAGTTCTTC. Protein product: CASIPGGGNEQFF.